This T cell receptor (beta chain) was sequenced for a study of OX40 agonist ivuxolimab in advanced cancers. Study at large: Dose-escalation subjects each had hepatocellular carcinoma, melanoma, renal cell or head and neck cancer. Of mixed ages from about 23 to 79 and averaging roughly 66 years, the group was about 80% male. Regarding the study as a whole: Researchers report that CD8+ T cells had, on average, more expanded clones than CD4+.

The CDR3 is 15 amino acids. The V gene's germline CDR1 is SGHDN and CDR2 FVKESK. V dropped 0 bases and J dropped 2 bases, with 11 bases sitting between them. This clone showed up just once. Antigen: not known. Researchers took blood at baseline, on cycle 4 day 1, and on cycle 7 day 1. The protocol was immunoSEQ multiplex PCR, while the TCRdb copy is restricted to in-frame clones and leaves out a portion. The sample consists of roughly 18,000 clones, around 70% of them appearing once. The receptor comes from an adult with an advanced solid tumor such as melanoma, head and neck, liver or kidney cancer. The rearrangement links TRBV14 to TRBJ2-7; possibly TRBD2 for D (5 bases). Sequencing used CD4+ or CD8+ T cells sorted from blood, obtained in a trial of the OX40 agonist ivuxolimab. The CDR3 nucleotides are TGTGCCAGCAGCCAAGAGGAGGCTTTACCCTACGAGCAGTACTTC. Translation: CASSQEEALPYEQYF.